Following are 32 T cell receptor delta chains from one sample sequenced in a study of gamma-delta T cells after stem cell transplantation. TCRdb re-called the RT-PCR reads with CATT. The table records 12,000 or so delta-chain clones, roughly 1.3% of them present only once. Sequences were obtained from gamma-delta T cells. The receptors derive from a human donor. It is not recorded whose cells these are; they may come from a transplant donor.

This clone was recorded a few times. A far bigger clonotype differs at one base, so this is likely a read error. Distinct nucleotide sequences in the sample also encode this CDR3. The chain couples TRDV2 to TRDJ3, with D maybe TRDD3 (6 bases). Germline V lookup: CDR1 GEAIGNYY, CDR2 EKD. The CDR3 runs 20 residues. CDR3 bases: TGCGCCTGTGACACCGGCGCGGGGGGACAAAGCTCCTGGGACACCCGACAGATGTTTTTC. Amino acid sequence: CACDTGAGGQSSWDTRQMFF.

Turning to this clone: The protein held in TCRdb is that of a much larger clone and does not match this DNA's translation at residue 3, likely because of a read error; the protein shown is translated from the DNA. CDR3 nucleotides: TGTGCCCGTGACACGGTACTGGGGTCCCCTTCTCGCACCGATAAACTCATCTTT. It translates to CARDTVLGSPSRTDKLIF. The chain is built from TRDV2 and TRDJ1; TRDD3 matches 7 bases. Germline V gene data show CDR1 as GEAIGNYY and CDR2 as EKD. This CDR3 is built from 18 residues.

In regard to this clone: A single base separates this from a much larger clone, so it may be a read error. Distinct nucleotide sequences in the sample also encode this CDR3. The chain links TRDV2 to TRDJ1; 9 bases are a match to TRDD3. The length of the CDR3 is 18 residues. Germline loops: CDR1 GEAIGNYY, CDR2 EKD. The CDR3 protein is CACDSVLGDPQYTDKLIF. CDR3 bases: TGTGCCTGTGATTCCGTACTGGGGGACCCTCAGTACACCGATAAGCTCATCTTT.

This clone appeared a few times. At one end the junction does not follow the germline gene, possibly because of a read error. Within the sample, other DNA sequences also encode this same CDR3. This chain joins TRDV2 and TRDJ1; maybe TRDD2 (5 bases). CDR3 length equals 14 residues. Germline-derived CDR1 and CDR2 are GEAIGNYY and EKD. The CDR3 bases are TGTGCCTGTGACTCCGTCACCTACACCGATAAACCCATCTTT. Protein: CACDSVTYTDKPIF.

This clone was seen more than once but under ten times. This chain connects TRDV2 to TRDJ3; 11 positions agree with TRDD3. Germline loops: CDR1 GEAIGNYY, CDR2 EKD. The ends lost 2 bases at V and 0 bases at J; junction bases unmatched: 5. CDR3 length: 19 amino acids. DNA for the CDR3: TGTGCCTGTGACAAGGCTGGGGGATACAGCTCCTGGGACACCCGACAGATGTTTTTC. Its protein product is CACDKAGGYSSWDTRQMFF.

A word on this clone: Given a far larger clone just one base away, this is likely a sequencing read error. The sample carries other DNA sequences with the same CDR3. The chain recombines TRDV2 with TRDJ1; D might be TRDD3 (5 bases). The CDR3 sequence is 15 residues long. Looked up from germline, CDR1 is GEAIGNYY and CDR2 is EKD. This CDR3 is CACDALWEYTDKLIF. The CDR3 DNA follows: TGTGCCTGTGACGCCCTCTGGGAGTACACCGATAAGCTCATCTTT.

This clone was seen more than once but under ten times. The TCRdb protein comes from a much larger clone and disagrees with this DNA's translation at residue 9, likely due to a read error; the protein given here is derived from the DNA. The chain has TRDV2 and TRDJ1, with 7 nucleotides matching TRDD3. Germline lookup yields CDR1 GEAIGNYY and CDR2 EKD. This CDR3 contains 17 residues. Germline trimming cut 0 bases from V and 2 bases from J; bases unmatched to any gene: 11. CDR3 in amino acids: CACDTLLNPGDTDKLIF. The CDR3 DNA reads as TGTGCCTGTGACACCCTTCTCAACCCGGGGGATACCGATAAACTCATCTTT.

This clone rates as large. Other DNA sequences in the same sample also yield this CDR3. The V call is TRDV2, the J call TRDJ1; 7 bases line up with TRDD3. The CDR3 runs 16 residues. V was clipped by 0 bases and J by 2 bases; unmatched bases: 8. Germline V gene sequence: CDR1 GEAIGNYY, CDR2 EKD. In nucleotides, the CDR3 is TGTGCCTGTGACACCGTCGGGGATAGGAGGACCGATAAACTCATCTTT. Its translation: CACDTVGDRRTDKLIF.

Of note for this clone: Translating this DNA gives a protein that differs at residue 3 from the TCRdb one, which belongs to a much larger clone; a read error is likely, and the protein shown is this translation. The J gene is TRDJ1, the V gene TRDV2, with TRDD3 matching over 10 bases. The CDR3 loop spans 17 amino acids. Germline loops: CDR1 GEAIGNYY, CDR2 EKD. The CDR3 DNA is TGTGCCCGTGACACCGTGGGTACTGGGGGATACACCGATAAACTCATCTTT. Translation gives CARDTVGTGGYTDKLIF.

This clone is medium-sized by share. The identical CDR3 is also encoded by other nucleotide sequences in the sample. The chain recombines TRDV2 with TRDJ3; D might be TRDD3 (6 bases). The V end lost 1 base, the J end lost 0 bases, and 15 bases lay between the germline ends. CDR1 and CDR2 (germline): GEAIGNYY, EKD. CDR3 length equals 19 residues. This chain's CDR3 is CACDTAGAVVSWDTRQMFF. As DNA, the CDR3 is TGTGCCTGTGACACAGCTGGGGCCGTGGTCTCCTGGGACACCCGACAGATGTTTTTC.

With respect to this clone: TCRdb lists the protein of a much larger clone for this DNA, which differs at residue 17, so this is likely a read error; the protein given here is translated from the DNA itself. The V gene is TRDV2, the J gene TRDJ3, with D possibly matching TRDD3 (5 bases). Per germline, CDR1 GEAIGNYY and CDR2 EKD. The length of the CDR3 is 19 residues. CDR3 sequence reads: CACDTAGGTSSWDTRQVFF. CDR3 in DNA: TGTGCCTGTGACACCGCGGGGGGTACCAGCTCCTGGGACACCCGACAGGTGTTTTTC.

The table lists this clone with many counts. The J gene is TRDJ1, the V gene TRDV2, with 7 bases identical to TRDD3. V shed 3 bases, J shed 0 bases, and the junction held 15 bases outside the gene matches. From germline, CDR1 is GEAIGNYY and CDR2 EKD. CDR3 length: 18 amino acids. The CDR3 here is CACDSLPSLGAYTDKLIF. The CDR3 region has the DNA TGTGCCTGTGACTCATTGCCGAGCCTGGGGGCTTACACCGATAAACTCATCTTT.

In its sample, this clone ranks as medium-sized. V gene TRDV2 combines with J gene TRDJ1; 8 bases map to TRDD3. V shed 3 bases and J 0 bases; nucleotides not matched to a gene: 11. The CDR3 length is 17 residues. Germline V gene sequence: CDR1 GEAIGNYY, CDR2 EKD. CDR3 sequence reads: CACDSVLGATYTDKLIF. The CDR3 DNA sequence: TGTGCCTGTGACTCAGTACTGGGGGCCACGTACACCGATAAACTCATCTTT.

On this clone: The mismatch at residue 13 between this DNA's translation and the TCRdb protein of a much larger clone likely reflects a read error; the protein shown is translated from the DNA. The genes are TRDV2 and TRDJ3; TRDD3 matches at 8 bases. The CDR3 contains 22 residues. V gave up 3 bases and J gave up 0 bases; unmatched junction bases: 18. Germline V gene lookup returns CDR1 GEAIGNYY and CDR2 EKD. The CDR3 loop is CACDPVESELGGRSWDTRQMFF. CDR3 sequence (DNA): TGTGCCTGTGACCCCGTGGAATCTGAACTGGGGGGACGCTCCTGGGACACCCGACAGATGTTTTTC.

On this clone: TCRdb attributes to this sequence the protein of a much larger clone, which differs from the DNA translation at residue 11; a read error is likely, and the protein displayed is translated from the DNA. The CDR3 DNA follows: TGTGCCTGTGACCCCGTACTGGGGGATACAAGGACAGCACAACTCTTCTTT. It encodes CACDPVLGDTRTAQLFF. The chain links TRDV2 to TRDJ2; 12 bases agree with TRDD3. CDR1 is GEAIGNYY and CDR2 is EKD in the germline V gene. The CDR3 spans 17 residues. Germline trimming cut 3 bases from V and 4 bases from J; bases unmatched to any gene: 8.

The chain employs TRDV2 and TRDJ4, with 8 nucleotides matching TRDD3. The CDR3 is 15 amino acids. Germline CDR1 and CDR2: GEAIGNYY and EKD. Trimming removed 3 bases from V and 0 bases from J; junction bases left unmatched: 8. The CDR3 DNA sequence: TGTGCCTGTGACGCTATGGGGGATGACACCAGACCCCTGATCTTT. Translation gives CACDAMGDDTRPLIF.

By share, this clone counts as medium-sized. J is TRDJ1 and V is TRDV2; D ambiguous. V lost 3 bases and J 0 bases, leaving 13 bases between the germline ends. This CDR3 comprises 15 residues. The germline CDR1 and CDR2 sequences are GEAIGNYY and EKD. This chain's CDR3 is CACDDLQTYTDKLIF. CDR3 nucleotides: TGTGCCTGTGACGACTTACAGACCTACACCGATAAACTCATCTTT.

The genes are TRDV2 and TRDJ1; 12 nucleotides match TRDD3. The CDR3 is 21 amino acids. V gave up 0 bases and J gave up 3 bases; unmatched junction bases: 19. Germline V gene data show CDR1 as GEAIGNYY and CDR2 as EKD. CDR3 region: CACDTLTGGYKGSTRADKLIF. In nucleotides, the CDR3 is TGTGCCTGTGACACCCTTACTGGGGGATACAAGGGTTCAACACGCGCCGATAAACTCATCTTT.

As to this clone: The same CDR3 also results from other DNA sequences found in this sample. The chain links TRDV2 to TRDJ1; 9 nucleotides agree with TRDD3. The germline V gene has CDR1 GEAIGNYY and CDR2 EKD. The CDR3 contains 17 residues. The J segment lost 0 bases and the V segment lost 1 base, leaving 8 bases of the junction unmatched. CDR3 loop: CACDTLLGDTYTDKLIF. The CDR3 coding sequence is TGTGCCTGTGACACTCTACTGGGGGACACGTACACCGATAAACTCATCTTT.

This clone was detected a few times. The protein TCRdb lists belongs to a much larger clone and differs from this DNA's translation at residue 5, which points to a read error; the protein shown is made from the DNA. The chain has TRDV2 and TRDJ1; 9 bases are a match to TRDD3. Germline values: CDR1 GEAIGNYY, CDR2 EKD. V shed 3 bases, J shed 0 bases, and the junction held 13 bases outside the gene matches. The length of the CDR3 is 18 residues. This CDR3 reads CACDANWGTQTNTDKLIF. As DNA, the CDR3 is TGTGCCTGTGACGCAAACTGGGGGACCCAAACAAACACCGATAAACTCATCTTT.

A few counts support this clone. TCRdb attributes to this sequence the protein of a much larger clone, which differs from the DNA translation at residue 11; a read error is likely, and the protein displayed is translated from the DNA. The rearrangement uses TRDV2 and TRDJ1; TRDD3 is a possible D gene (5 bases). Germline loops: CDR1 GEAIGNYY, CDR2 EKD. Between the trimmed V and J ends, which lost 0 bases and 0 bases, there was a span of 22 bases. The CDR3 has 19 residues. CDR3 sequence: CACDTVRPILEEYTDKLIF. The CDR3 region has the DNA TGTGCCTGTGACACCGTCCGGCCGATACTGGAGGAGTACACCGATAAACTCATCTTT.

This clone was counted at least ten times. This specimen includes other DNA sequences encoding the same CDR3. The chain joins TRDV2 to TRDJ1; 8 bases are shared with TRDD3. The V and J ends lost 3 bases and 0 bases, in that order; junction bases with no gene match: 17. The CDR3 loop spans 19 amino acids. Per the germline V gene, CDR1 is GEAIGNYY and CDR2 is EKD. The CDR3 coding sequence is TGTGCCTGTGACGTGGTGGGGGATTCATCCCCGACCAACACCGATAAACTCATCTTT. Residues: CACDVVGDSSPTNTDKLIF.

In its sample, this clone was seen a few times. A single base separates this from a much larger clone, so it may be a read error. Other DNA variants within this sample encode the same CDR3. The chain carries TRDV2 and TRDJ1; 8 nucleotides agree with TRDD3. Per germline, CDR1 GEAIGNYY and CDR2 EKD. The CDR3 contains 18 residues. J lost 2 bases, V lost 3 bases, and 16 bases had no gene match. The DNA of the CDR3 is TGTGCCTGTGACCCAGCAGGTGGGGGATTCGGGGTAACCGATAAACTCATCTTT. It encodes CACDPAGGGFGVTDKLIF.

Many counts were recorded for this clone. This sequence joins TRDV2 and TRDJ1, with a possible D match to TRDD3 (5 bases). Germline loops: CDR1 GEAIGNYY, CDR2 EKD. V lost 0 bases, J lost 3 bases, and 13 bases lay in between. CDR3 length: 15 residues. Written as DNA, the CDR3 is TGTGCCTGTGACACCTTATCTCGATACCCCGATAAACTCATCTTT. This encodes CACDTLSRYPDKLIF.

This clone has only a few counts. A clone one base away is much larger, so this may be a read error. The CDR3 bases are TGTGCCTGTGACACAGTCCGGGGGGTCCTTAGCTCCTGGGACACCCGACAGATGTTTTTC. It specifies CACDTVRGVLSSWDTRQMFF. The chain couples TRDV2 to TRDJ3, with D perhaps matching TRDD3 (5 bases). V was trimmed by 1 base and J by 0 bases, leaving 18 bases between them. This CDR3 has 20 amino acids. Germline V gives CDR1 GEAIGNYY, CDR2 EKD.

This clone appeared many times. The chain is built from TRDV2 and TRDJ1; 9 bases agree with TRDD3. The junction had 10 bases not matched to a gene; V was cut back by 0 bases and J by 0 bases. The CDR3 runs 18 residues. The germline gives CDR1 GEAIGNYY, CDR2 EKD. The CDR3 sequence: CACDTVWGDTVHTDKLIF. CDR3 nucleotide sequence: TGTGCCTGTGACACCGTTTGGGGGGATACCGTACACACCGATAAACTCATCTTT.

This clone turned up a few times. A read error likely explains why the TCRdb protein, taken from a much larger clone, differs from this DNA's translation at residue 7; the protein shown is translated from the DNA. The chain is built from TRDV2 and TRDJ3, with 9 bases aligning to TRDD3. From germline, CDR1 is GEAIGNYY and CDR2 EKD. J gave up 2 bases and V 0 bases, and 7 bases lay outside the gene matches. The CDR3 has 19 amino acids. The CDR3 is CACDTTRGYATWDTRQMFF. Written as DNA, the CDR3 is TGTGCCTGTGACACCACTAGGGGATACGCGACCTGGGACACCCGACAGATGTTTTTC.

This clone was detected a few times. This rearrangement joins TRDV2 to TRDJ2, with 11 positions matching TRDD3. Trimming removed 5 bases from V and 6 bases from J; junction bases left unmatched: 7. This CDR3 has 15 amino acids. Germline V CDR1 and CDR2: GEAIGNYY, EKD. CDR3 bases: TGTGCCTGTGCCGGACTGGGGGATAATGCAGCACAACTCTTCTTT. Protein sequence: CACAGLGDNAAQLFF.

This clone was observed a few times. The protein that TCRdb holds for this DNA derives from a much larger clone and differs from the translated DNA at residue 3, which likely indicates a read error; the protein shown here is translated from the DNA. The rearrangement links TRDV2 to TRDJ1; maybe TRDD3 (6 bases). This CDR3 contains 18 residues. Germline values: CDR1 GEAIGNYY, CDR2 EKD. CDR3 DNA sequence: TGTGCCCGTGACGATTTAGGGGGGAAAACGAAATCGAACGATAAACTCATCTTT. Residues: CARDDLGGKTKSNDKLIF.

On this clone itself: The mismatch at residue 9 between this DNA's translation and the TCRdb protein of a much larger clone likely reflects a read error; the protein shown is translated from the DNA. J is TRDJ1 and V is TRDV2; D possibly corresponds to TRDD3 (6 bases). The CDR3 is made up of 18 amino acids. Trimming stripped 2 bases from V and 0 bases from J, with 21 bases between. The germline V gene has CDR1 GEAIGNYY and CDR2 EKD. The CDR3 sequence is CACDMVTGRSLYTDKLIF. DNA for the CDR3: TGTGCCTGTGACATGGTTACTGGGAGATCTTTGTACACCGATAAACTCATCTTT.

This clone was recorded a few times. A far larger clone is only one base removed, so a read error is likely. V usage is TRDV2 and J usage is TRDJ1; tentative D call: TRDD3 (5 bases). The germline CDR1 and CDR2 sequences are GEAIGNYY and EKD. CDR3 length: 14 amino acids. The CDR3, as DNA: TGTGCCTGTGACACTGTACTGGCCACCGATGAACTCATCTTT. It is translated as CACDTVLATDELIF.

This clone was seen only a few times. A clone one base away is much larger, so this may be a read error. The CDR3 loop is CACDNLGDTPPSSWDTRQMFF. The CDR3 DNA sequence: TGTGCCTGTGACAACCTGGGGGATACGCCCCCAAGCTCCTGGGACACCCGACAGATGTTTTTC. This chain joins TRDV2 and TRDJ3, with TRDD3 matching 12 bases. CDR3 length equals 21 residues. Germline CDR1 GEAIGNYY, CDR2 EKD. V gave up 2 bases and J gave up 0 bases; unmatched junction bases: 10.